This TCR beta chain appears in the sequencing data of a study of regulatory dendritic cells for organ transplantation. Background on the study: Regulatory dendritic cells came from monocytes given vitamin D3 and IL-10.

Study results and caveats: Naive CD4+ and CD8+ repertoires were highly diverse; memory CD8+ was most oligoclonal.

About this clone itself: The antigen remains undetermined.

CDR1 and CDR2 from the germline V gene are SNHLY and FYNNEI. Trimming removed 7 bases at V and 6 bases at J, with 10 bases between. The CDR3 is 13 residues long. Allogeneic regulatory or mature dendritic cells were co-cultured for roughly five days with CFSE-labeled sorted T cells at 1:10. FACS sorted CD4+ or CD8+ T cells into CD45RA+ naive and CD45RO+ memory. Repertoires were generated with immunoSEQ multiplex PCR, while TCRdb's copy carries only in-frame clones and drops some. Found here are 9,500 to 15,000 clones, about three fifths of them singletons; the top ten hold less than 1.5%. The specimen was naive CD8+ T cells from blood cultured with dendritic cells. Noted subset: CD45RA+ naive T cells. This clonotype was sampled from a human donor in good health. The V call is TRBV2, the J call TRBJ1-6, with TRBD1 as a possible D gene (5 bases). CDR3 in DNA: TGTGCCAGCAAATCAGGGATTAATTCACCCCTCCACTTT. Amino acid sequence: CASKSGINSPLHF.